Listed below are T cell receptor beta chains from one sample, sequenced in a study of T cells in Graves' hyperthyroidism and ophthalmopathy. TCRdb used MiXCR to reprocess the multiplex PCR reads, holding one entry per CDR3 protein. The sample carries hundreds of thousands of distinct CDR3 sequences, about 38% recorded once. Source material: blood. The receptor set was obtained from a man between 18 and 35 years old with Graves' hyperthyroidism. The CDR3 runs from the conserved cysteine through the conserved F or W. D genes are given only for firm matches. Size values are once, few and many counts, or a class for expanded clones, and some rows have none.

TRBV20-1	TRBD1	many	TRBJ1-6	TGCAGTGCTAGTAAAGGACAGGGTAGTTCACCCCTCCACTTT	CSASKGQGSSPLHF
TRBV29-1	NA	NA	TRBJ2-7	TGCAGCGTTGGCTGGAGGGCCTCTAGCGAGCAGTACTTC	CSVGWRASSEQYF
TRBV12-3/TRBV12-4	NA	NA	TRBJ2-5	TGTGCCAGCAGCCCCCGGGGCAGCAGCGAGACCCAGTACTTC	CASSPRGSSETQYF
TRBV10-3	NA	NA	TRBJ1-1	TGTGCCATCAGCACTGAAGCTTTCTTT	CAISTEAFF
TRBV19	TRBD1	NA	TRBJ1-1	TGTGCCAGTCTACAACCCTACCGGGACAGGGCCAACACTGAAGCTTTCTTT	CASLQPYRDRANTEAFF
TRBV5-8	TRBD1	NA	TRBJ2-7	TGTGCCAGCAGTTTTACCCCCGCAGGGGGAGAGCAGTACTTC	CASSFTPAGGEQYF
TRBV15	TRBD1	NA	TRBJ2-5	TGTGCCACCAGCAGGGCCGGGACAGGGGGCCGAGAGACCCAGTACTTC	CATSRAGTGGRETQYF
TRBV29-1	TRBD2	few	TRBJ2-7	TGCAGCGTTGACCGGGAGGGAGGCGACGAGCAGTACTTC	CSVDREGGDEQYF
TRBV9	NA	NA	TRBJ2-7	TGTGCCAGCAGCTTGAATCCGGACCGGCGGGCGCAGTACTTC	CASSLNPDRRAQYF
TRBV2	TRBD1	many	TRBJ1-4	TGTGCCAGCGTCGAACAGGGGGCGGCTAATGAAAAACTGTTTTTT	CASVEQGAANEKLFF
TRBV19	NA	few	TRBJ2-7	TGTGCCAGTAGTCCAACGGTAGACTTCACCTACGAGCAGTACTTC	CASSPTVDFTYEQYF
TRBV10-3	NA	NA	TRBJ2-2	TGTGCCATCAGTGAGTCCCAGGAGCTGTTTTTT	CAISESQELFF
TRBV7-2	NA	NA	TRBJ2-5	TGTGCCAGCAGGGGCAGGATTCAAGAGACCCAGTACTTC	CASRGRIQETQYF
TRBV11-2	TRBD2	NA	TRBJ2-7	TGTGCCAGCAGCCCAGGACTAGCGGGAGGGTCCTCATCCTCCTACGAGCAGTACTTC	CASSPGLAGGSSSSYEQYF
TRBV29-1	NA	many	TRBJ2-7	TGCAGCGTTGGAGAGGCGGACTCCTACGAGCAGTACTTC	CSVGEADSYEQYF
TRBV10-3	NA	NA	TRBJ1-2	TGTGCCATCAGTCCAACCAGGGTAGGAGGCTACACCTTC	CAISPTRVGGYTF
TRBV20-1	NA	few	TRBJ1-4	TGCAGTGCCGCTGGACAGTCTCGAGGGGATGAAAAACTGTTTTTT	CSAAGQSRGDEKLFF
TRBV10-3	TRBD2	NA	TRBJ2-5	TGTGCCATCAGTGGAAAGGGACTAGCAGGGGGAACGGTGACGGGAGAGACCCAGTACTTC	CAISGKGLAGGTVTGETQYF
TRBV9	NA	many	TRBJ2-5	TGTGCCAGCAGCGCGGACGGGCGAGAGACCCAGTACTTC	CASSADGRETQYF
TRBV5-1	NA	few	TRBJ2-7	TGCGCCAGCAGCTTGGAGGGCCGGGACAACCTAAGAGCCTACGAGCAGTACTTC	CASSLEGRDNLRAYEQYF
TRBV2	NA	NA	TRBJ2-7	TGTGCCAGCAGTGAAGACAGGCAGTACTTC	CASSEDRQYF
TRBV20-1	TRBD1	many	TRBJ1-1	TGCAGTGCTTCGCGACAGGGACCAGGAGCTTTCTTT	CSASRQGPGAFF
TRBV9	TRBD2	few	TRBJ2-2	TGTGCCAGCAGCGTACGCCCCAAACCCCGCGGGAGTCCCAACACCGGGGAGCTGTTTTTT	CASSVRPKPRGSPNTGELFF
TRBV10-2	NA	NA	TRBJ1-4	TGCGCCAGCAGTGAGGCGGGTCTAACTAATGAAAAACTGTTTTTT	CASSEAGLTNEKLFF